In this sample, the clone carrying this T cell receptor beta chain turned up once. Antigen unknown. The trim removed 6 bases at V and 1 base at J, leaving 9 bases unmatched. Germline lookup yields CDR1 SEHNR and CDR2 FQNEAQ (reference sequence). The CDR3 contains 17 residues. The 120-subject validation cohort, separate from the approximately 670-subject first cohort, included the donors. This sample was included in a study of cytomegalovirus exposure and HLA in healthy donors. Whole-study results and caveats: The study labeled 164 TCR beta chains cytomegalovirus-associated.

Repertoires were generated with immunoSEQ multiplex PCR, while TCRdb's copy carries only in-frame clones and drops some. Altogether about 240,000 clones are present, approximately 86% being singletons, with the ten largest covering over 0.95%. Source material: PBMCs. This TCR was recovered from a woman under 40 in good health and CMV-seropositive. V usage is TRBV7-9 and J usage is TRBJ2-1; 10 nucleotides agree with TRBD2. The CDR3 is CASRDHLAGVSYNEQFF. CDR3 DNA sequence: TGTGCCAGCAGGGATCATCTAGCGGGAGTGTCCTACAATGAGCAGTTCTTC.